Below, one TCR beta chain is given with its context. Its antigen is undetermined. The data are from a study of early T cells in non-severe SARS-CoV-2 infection. Study overall: Investigators sequenced bulk RNA drawn from unsorted whole blood, and chains remained unpaired. Study-wide points: VDJdb matches were skewed toward anti-spike CD8 T cell responses.

The germline CDR1 and CDR2 sequences are SGHTA and FQGNSA. With V trimmed by 2 bases and J by 4 bases, 3 bases remained unmatched. The CDR3 extends over 15 amino acids. Individual cDNA molecules carried attached unique molecular identifiers. MiXCR, applied by TCRdb to the 5' RACE reads, yields one record per CDR3 protein. The sample includes tens of thousands of distinct CDR3 sequences, about 6% of them seen just once. This receptor was obtained from an adult who was a healthcare worker with PCR-confirmed SARS-CoV-2 infection or an uninfected control (not recorded which). This sequence joins TRBV7-2 and TRBJ2-2; TRBD1 matches 8 bases. This specimen was whole blood, taken at baseline. The CDR3 region has the DNA TGTGCCAGCAGCTTACACACAGGGGGCACCGGGGAGCTGTTTTTT. Its protein product is CASSLHTGGTGELFF.